Presented here are 23 T cell receptor beta chains from one specimen sequenced in a study of blood T cells in healthy people across ages. A second PCR, run for about 6 to 11 cycles, used a sample-barcoded 5' primer plus a J-beta primer mix. TCRdb reanalysed the 5' RACE reads using MiXCR and keeps one entry per CDR3 protein. Of fewer than 700,000 distinct CDR3 sequences detected, roughly 41% appear once; the ten largest clones hold 25% to 35%. Material for sequencing was blood. The receptors here all came from a man older than 75 in good health.

The chain combines TRBV6-7 with TRBJ1-2; 7 nucleotides match TRBD1. TRBV6-7 counts as an open reading frame of uncertain function. The CDR3 covers 18 residues. With V trimmed by 6 bases and J by 2 bases, 18 bases remained unmatched. The CDR3 region is CASRHPNPRDRNNYGYTF. The DNA for the CDR3 is TGTGCCAGCAGACACCCGAACCCCCGGGACAGAAACAACTATGGCTACACCTTC.

The chain joins TRBV9 to TRBJ2-7, with D possibly TRBD1 on 5 matching bases. Germline CDR1 is SGDLS and CDR2 is YYNGEE. The CDR3 is 15 residues long. Trimming removed 0 bases at V and 2 bases at J, with 12 bases between. This CDR3 reads CASSVAVDSPYEQYF. CDR3 nucleotide sequence: TGTGCCAGCAGCGTAGCCGTCGACAGCCCCTACGAGCAGTACTTC.

This clonotype was seen a few times. This rearrangement joins TRBV15 to TRBJ2-3; D might be TRBD2 (5 bases). CDR1 LNHNV and CDR2 YYDKDF come from the germline V gene (reference sequence). Trimming stripped 0 bases from V and 2 bases from J, with 9 bases between. The CDR3 is 15 amino acids. The CDR3 here is CATSRDRTSTDTQYF. The CDR3, as DNA: TGTGCCACCAGCAGAGATCGGACTTCCACAGATACGCAGTATTTT.

In this sample, this clonotype turned up a few times. The rearrangement joins TRBV25-1 to TRBJ2-3; D might be TRBD1 or TRBD2, each matching 5 bases. The CDR3 extends over 17 amino acids. With 1 base removed from V and 0 bases from J, the gap between germline ends came to 14 bases. Per germline, CDR1 MGHDK and CDR2 SYGVNS. The CDR3 is CASSESPRGGSTDTQYF. The CDR3, as DNA: TGTGCCAGCAGTGAATCCCCCCGTGGGGGAAGCACAGATACGCAGTATTTT.

Of note for this clonotype: This may stem from a read error, because a much larger clone lies one nucleotide away. The V call is TRBV29-1, the J call TRBJ2-4; no clear D. The J call is uncertain, as TRBJ2-7 better fits the DNA end. This CDR3 is built from 15 residues. Germline V gene data show CDR1 as SQVTM and CDR2 as ANQGSEA. CDR3 DNA: TGCAGCGTTGAGGGTACGGAAGTTCGAGGATACGAGCAGTACTTC. The encoded protein is CSVEGTEVRGYEQYF.

The chain is built from TRBV28 and TRBJ2-2, with D possibly matching TRBD2 (5 bases). Trimming stripped 7 bases from V and 1 base from J, with 10 bases between. The germline CDR1 and CDR2 sequences are MDHEN and SYDVKM. The CDR3 runs 14 residues. The CDR3 protein is CASTERVNTGELFF. The CDR3 region has the DNA TGTGCCAGCACCGAGAGGGTGAACACCGGGGAGCTGTTTTTT.

With regard to this clonotype: Just one base apart from a much larger clone, this may be a read error. The rearrangement joins TRBV6-4 to TRBJ2-1; D uncertain. Germline V gene data show CDR1 as MRHNA and CDR2 as SNTAGT. The CDR3 runs to 11 residues. CDR3: CASNDSTRQFF. In DNA form, the CDR3 reads TGTGCCAGCAATGACTCAACGCGGCAGTTCTTC.

V is TRBV20-1 and J is TRBJ2-2; D unresolved. Trimming removed 3 bases at V and 7 bases at J, with 9 bases between. The CDR3 contains 12 residues. Germline loops: CDR1 DFQATT, CDR2 SNEGSKA (reference sequence). The CDR3 region has the DNA TGCAGTGCTAGCGTAGGAGACGGGGAGCTGTTTTTT. Translated, it gives CSASVGDGELFF.

This clonotype was seen only a few times. The chain couples TRBV6-5 to TRBJ2-5; 10 bases agree with TRBD1. The length of the CDR3 is 16 residues. J lost 2 bases, V lost 0 bases, and 3 bases had no gene match. Germline CDR1 MNHEY, CDR2 SVGAGI. The CDR3 DNA is TGTGCCAGCAGTTACTCTAGGGGACAGGGGCAAGAGACCCAGTACTTC. Translating it yields CASSYSRGQGQETQYF.

This clonotype appeared a few times. The rearrangement uses TRBV3-1 and TRBJ2-1, with D possibly matching TRBD2 (5 bases). CDR1 and CDR2 from the germline V gene are LGHDT and YNNKEL (reference sequence). The CDR3 is made up of 14 amino acids. Trimming shortened V by 1 base and J by 8 bases, and 12 bases separated the two germline ends. The DNA for the CDR3 is TGTGCCAGCAGCCAAGTCGGCTACGGGGATGAGCAGTTCTTC. Translating gives CASSQVGYGDEQFF.

The V gene is TRBV28, the J gene TRBJ1-2; 8 positions agree with TRBD1. Per germline, CDR1 MDHEN and CDR2 SYDVKM. The CDR3 consists of 14 residues. The V segment lost 4 bases and the J segment 7 bases; nucleotides outside the gene matches: 8. Written as DNA, the CDR3 is TGTGCCAGCAGTTCCACTGGACAGGGTGCTGGCTACACCTTC. Its protein is CASSSTGQGAGYTF.

The chain joins TRBV3-1 to TRBJ2-5; no definite D call. V dropped 0 bases and J dropped 3 bases, with 8 bases sitting between them. Per the germline V gene, CDR1 is LGHDT and CDR2 is YNNKEL (reference sequence). This CDR3 comprises 14 residues. CDR3 region: CASSQDLLEETQYF. The CDR3 nucleotides are TGTGCCAGCAGCCAAGATCTTCTAGAAGAGACCCAGTACTTC.

V gene TRBV29-1 combines with J gene TRBJ2-3, with 7 bases fitting TRBD2. V gave up 3 bases and J gave up 4 bases; unmatched junction bases: 7. This CDR3 region has 14 residues. The germline gives CDR1 SQVTM, CDR2 ANQGSEA. CDR3 in DNA: TGCAGCGTTGATAGGACTAGGGGCGCAGATACGCAGTATTTT. This codes for CSVDRTRGADTQYF.

This clonotype was found a few times. The rearrangement joins TRBV28 to TRBJ2-7; 8 bases are a match to TRBD1. The germline V gene encodes CDR1 MDHEN and CDR2 SYDVKM. The CDR3 contains 14 residues. V lost 6 bases to trimming and J lost 5 bases; unmatched junction nucleotides: 9. CDR3 amino acids: CASSVDRVVDEQYF. For the CDR3, the DNA is TGTGCCAGCAGCGTGGACAGGGTTGTCGACGAGCAGTACTTC.

This chain uses TRBV12-3 or TRBV12-4 with TRBJ2-7; D uncertain. This CDR3 region has 15 residues. V lost 6 bases to trimming and J lost 3 bases, with 18 bases between them. CDR3 region: CASSRVRDGGYEQYF. CDR3 DNA: TGTGCCAGCAGCCGGGTAAGGGATGGTGGCTACGAGCAGTACTTC.

This clonotype was observed a few times. The chain carries TRBV25-1 and TRBJ2-5; D uncertain. V gave up 3 bases and J gave up 0 bases, with 5 bases separating them. This CDR3 is built from 13 residues. The germline V gene encodes CDR1 MGHDK and CDR2 SYGVNS. This CDR3 reads CASSDYYQETQYF. The CDR3 DNA is TGTGCCAGCAGTGACTACTACCAAGAGACCCAGTACTTC.

In this sample, this clonotype turned up a few times. The chain uses TRBV7-2 and TRBJ2-3; no reliable D call. The CDR3 is 13 residues long. Germline assignment: CDR1 SGHTA and CDR2 FQGNSA. The germline V and J ends were trimmed by 7 bases and 0 bases, with 8 bases remaining between them. CDR3 region: CASTRASTDTQYF. CDR3 sequence (DNA): TGTGCCAGCACCAGAGCTAGCACAGATACGCAGTATTTT.

The V call is TRBV24-1, the J call TRBJ2-5, with TRBD1 matching 9 bases. CDR1 and CDR2 from the germline V gene are KGHDR and SFDVKD. The CDR3 contains 16 residues. V lost 2 bases to trimming and J lost 4 bases; unmatched junction nucleotides: 7. The chain's CDR3 is CATSDSRQGVGETQYF. The CDR3 DNA reads TGTGCCACCAGTGATTCTCGACAGGGGGTAGGAGAGACCCAGTACTTC.

Only a few counts were recorded for this clonotype. The chain couples TRBV5-5 to TRBJ2-6, with no clear D. This CDR3 is built from 15 residues. Germline V gives CDR1 SGHKS, CDR2 YYEKEE (reference sequence). Trimming cost V 0 bases and J 2 bases, with 6 bases left between them. CDR3 coding DNA: TGTGCCAGCAGCTTGGCGGCTACTGGGGCCAACGTCCTGACTTTC. It is translated as CASSLAATGANVLTF.

Many counts were recorded for this clonotype. The chain links TRBV5-6 to TRBJ2-5; tentative D call: TRBD1 (5 bases). The CDR3 contains 13 residues. The ends were cut back, 1 base at V and 11 bases at J, with 15 bases in the middle. CDR1 and CDR2 (germline): SGHDT, YYEEEE. The CDR3 DNA is TGTGCCAGCAGCTTGAAGGGGCTAAATGAGCAGTACTTC. Protein product: CASSLKGLNEQYF.

This clonotype has more than one count but fewer than ten. This chain connects TRBV20-1 to TRBJ2-2; 9 bases align to TRBD1. V trimming: 6 bases; J trimming: 7 bases; junction bases outside the gene matches: 18. The CDR3 has 17 amino acids. CDR1 is DFQATT and CDR2 is SNEGSKA in the germline V gene (reference sequence). The CDR3 is CSALGPGQGFIGGELFF. The CDR3 bases are TGCAGTGCGCTGGGCCCGGGACAGGGCTTTATAGGCGGGGAGCTGTTTTTT.

This clonotype was detected only a few times. In DNA, the CDR3 is TGCGCCAGCACGGCTCTTGACAGTTTACGAGAGACCCAGTACTTC. Translating it yields CASTALDSLRETQYF. The chain links TRBV5-1 to TRBJ2-5; D is perhaps TRBD1 (5 bases). The CDR3 has 15 residues. Trimming cost V 6 bases and J 4 bases, with 19 bases left between them. Germline V lookup: CDR1 SGHRS, CDR2 YFSETQ. Together with reference TRBV5-1 and TRBJ2-5, the CDR3 gives the full variable domain: KAGVTQTPRYLIKTRGQQVTLSCSPISGHRSVSWYQQTPGQGLQFLFEYFSETQRNKGNFPGRFSGRQFSNSRSEMNVSTLELGDSALYLCASTALDSLRETQYFGPGTRLLVL.

The table lists this clonotype with a few counts. The chain combines TRBV4-2 with TRBJ2-5; no clear D. Germline CDR1 and CDR2: LGHNA and YNFKEQ. V was trimmed by 1 base and J by 2 bases, leaving 11 bases between them. This CDR3 has 15 residues. The CDR3 loop is CASSQGSQSQETQYF. The DNA for the CDR3 is TGTGCCAGCAGCCAAGGGAGTCAGAGTCAAGAGACCCAGTACTTC.